This T cell receptor (beta chain) was found in a study of shared clonotypes between healthy human individuals. The wider study: Donor composition was a couple of women and a few men, aged 18 to 49. Study-level findings and limits: Some clonotypes were shared by all four sorted-subset donors, while others were not shared. The non-shared ones had lower generation probabilities than the shared ones.

The V segment lost 4 bases and the J segment 0 bases; nucleotides outside the gene matches: 8. CDR1 and CDR2 from the germline V gene are MDHEN and SYDVKM. The CDR3 is 19 residues long. Genomic DNA (from each subset) was split evenly across several immunoSEQ plates. Here immunoSEQ multiplex PCR was the method, and the copy in TCRdb shows in-frame clones only, minus some. The table includes 2 million to 3 million clones, roughly 93% detected once. The donor population consisted of healthy HIV-negative adults with no recent acute infections or vaccinations. A word on this clone: Its antigen is unknown.

The chain recombines TRBV28 with TRBJ2-1, with 14 bases identical to TRBD2. Sequencing was done on a sample of naive CD4+ T cells from PBMCs. Documented subset: CD45RA+ positively selected. The TCR was taken from a man aged 18 to 30 in good health. Some clones in this sample may be carry-over from other donors' samples. The CDR3 sequence is CASSSHPGTSGSSYNEQFF. CDR3 sequence (DNA): TGTGCCAGCAGTTCACATCCTGGGACTAGCGGGAGCTCCTACAATGAGCAGTTCTTC.